This TCR beta chain was profiled in a study of low-dose radiotherapy and immunotherapy resistance in tumors. Germline V CDR1 and CDR2: LGHNA, YNFKEQ. The CDR3 spans 15 residues. V was clipped by 1 base and J by 6 bases; unmatched bases: 2. First-strand cDNA used TRAV- and TRBV-specific primers, covering alpha and beta chains. TCRs were amplified for approximately 22 PCR cycles with a constant-region primer and V-primer adapter. TCRdb re-derived calls from the reads in MiXCR, one entry per CDR3 protein. This table has 16,000 or so distinct CDR3 sequences, about 73% appearing once. This TCR derives from a human donor with advanced metastatic prostate, ovarian, gallbladder or colorectal cancer (not recorded which). This table probably holds off-target reads from a library built for another chain. The chain carries TRBV4-2 and TRBJ2-3; 12 positions match TRBD2. The CDR3 protein is CASSQGLAGGDTQYF. In DNA form, the CDR3 reads TGTGCCAGCAGCCAAGGCCTAGCGGGGGGGGATACGCAGTATTTT.